This TCR beta chain stems from a study of blood T cell repertoires in COVID-19. The overall study: Samples came from the United States, Italy and Spain, spanning acute and convalescent COVID-19. Sample material is recorded as cDNA or gDNA derived from T cells, B-cell-depleted T cells, or PBMCs.

Authors' data handling: Amplifying reference gene primers gave estimates of nucleated cell counts. Libraries were prepared by immunoSEQ multiplex PCR; TCRdb keeps only in-frame clonotypes and omits some of them. V and J calls and clone size are given by that table; D and trimming were obtained from the DNA. In the table there are tens of thousands of clones, 90% of which are singletons. Losses at the gene ends were 7 bases for V and 6 bases for J; bases not matched to a gene: 6. Germline V gene sequence: CDR1 SNHLY, CDR2 FYNNEI. The length of the CDR3 is 12 residues. Sequenced input: peripheral blood. V gene TRBV2 combines with J gene TRBJ2-7; TRBD2 matches 7 bases. The sequence came from a woman in her sixties or seventies with active COVID-19. CDR3 sequence: CASTRTSVEQYF. CDR3 coding DNA: TGTGCCAGCACCCGAACTAGCGTCGAGCAGTACTTC.